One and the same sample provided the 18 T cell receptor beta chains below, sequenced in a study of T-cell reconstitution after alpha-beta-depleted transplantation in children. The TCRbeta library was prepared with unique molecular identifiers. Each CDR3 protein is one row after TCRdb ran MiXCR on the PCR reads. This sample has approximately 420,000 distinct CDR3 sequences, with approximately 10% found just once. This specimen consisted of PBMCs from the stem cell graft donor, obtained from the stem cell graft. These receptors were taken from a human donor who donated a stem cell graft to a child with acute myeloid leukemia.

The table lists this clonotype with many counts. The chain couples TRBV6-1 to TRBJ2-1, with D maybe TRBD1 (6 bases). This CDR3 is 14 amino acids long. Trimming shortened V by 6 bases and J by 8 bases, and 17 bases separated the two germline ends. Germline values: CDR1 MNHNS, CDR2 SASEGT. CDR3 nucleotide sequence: TGTGCCAGCAGCCCCAGGGGATTGGTGGATGAGCAGTTCTTC. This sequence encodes CASSPRGLVDEQFF.

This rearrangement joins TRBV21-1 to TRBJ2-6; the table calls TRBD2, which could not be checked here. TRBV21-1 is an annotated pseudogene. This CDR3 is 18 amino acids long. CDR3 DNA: TGTGCCAGCAGCAATTGGACTAGCGGCCGCTCTGGGGCCAACGTCCTGACTTTC. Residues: CASSNWTSGRSGANVLTF.

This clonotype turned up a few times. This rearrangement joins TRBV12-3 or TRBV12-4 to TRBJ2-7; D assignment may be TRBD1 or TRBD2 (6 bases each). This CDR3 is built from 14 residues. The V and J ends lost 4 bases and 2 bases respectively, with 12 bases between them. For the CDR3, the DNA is TGTGCCAGCAGTTGGGGGGCAGGGGCCTACGAGCAGTACTTC. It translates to CASSWGAGAYEQYF.

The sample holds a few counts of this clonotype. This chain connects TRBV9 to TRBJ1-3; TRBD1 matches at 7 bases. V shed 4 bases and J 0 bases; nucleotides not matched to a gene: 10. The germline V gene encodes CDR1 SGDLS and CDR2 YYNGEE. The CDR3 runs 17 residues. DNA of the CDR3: TGTGCCAGCAGCCCAAGACAGGGTTCGGACTCTGGAAACACCATATATTTT. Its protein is CASSPRQGSDSGNTIYF.

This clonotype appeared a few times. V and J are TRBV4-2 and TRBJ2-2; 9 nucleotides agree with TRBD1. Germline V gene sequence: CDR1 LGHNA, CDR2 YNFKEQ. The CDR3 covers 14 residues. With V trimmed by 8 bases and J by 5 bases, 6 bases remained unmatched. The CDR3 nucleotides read TGTGCCAGCTCCCGGGACAGGGAAACCGGGGAGCTGTTTTTT. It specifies CASSRDRETGELFF.

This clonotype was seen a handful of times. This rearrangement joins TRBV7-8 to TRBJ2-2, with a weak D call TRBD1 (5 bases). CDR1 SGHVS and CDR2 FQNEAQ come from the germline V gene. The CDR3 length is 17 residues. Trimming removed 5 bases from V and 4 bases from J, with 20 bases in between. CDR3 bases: TGTGCCAGCAGCAGGGTCAGTGGGCAGGGCATCACCGGGGAGCTGTTTTTT. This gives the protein CASSRVSGQGITGELFF.

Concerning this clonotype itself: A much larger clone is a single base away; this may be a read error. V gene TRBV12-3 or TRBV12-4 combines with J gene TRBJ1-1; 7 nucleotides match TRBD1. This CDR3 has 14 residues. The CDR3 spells CASRPGTANTEDFF. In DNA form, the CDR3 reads TGTGCCAGCAGGCCCGGGACAGCGAACACTGAAGATTTCTTT.

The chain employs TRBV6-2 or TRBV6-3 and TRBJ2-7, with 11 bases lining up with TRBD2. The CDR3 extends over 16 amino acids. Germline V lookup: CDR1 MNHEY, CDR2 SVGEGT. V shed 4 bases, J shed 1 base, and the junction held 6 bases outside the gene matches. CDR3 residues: CASSSFSGRDSYEQYF. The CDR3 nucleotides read TGTGCCAGCAGTTCCTTTAGCGGGAGGGATTCCTACGAGCAGTACTTC.

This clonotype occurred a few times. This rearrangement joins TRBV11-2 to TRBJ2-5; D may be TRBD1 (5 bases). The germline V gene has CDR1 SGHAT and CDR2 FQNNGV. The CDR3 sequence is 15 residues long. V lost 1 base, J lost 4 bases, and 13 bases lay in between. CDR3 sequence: CASSLGWGGTETQYF. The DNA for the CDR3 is TGTGCCAGCAGCTTAGGTTGGGGCGGTACAGAGACCCAGTACTTC.

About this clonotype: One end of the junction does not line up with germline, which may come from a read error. The CDR3: CASSSLPGPPEDTRYF. The CDR3 coding sequence is TGTGCCAGCAGTTCGCTCCCGGGACCCCCCGAAGATACGCGGTATTTT. J is TRBJ2-3 and V is TRBV12-3 or TRBV12-4; D is tentatively TRBD1 or TRBD2 (5 bases each). There are 16 residues in the CDR3.

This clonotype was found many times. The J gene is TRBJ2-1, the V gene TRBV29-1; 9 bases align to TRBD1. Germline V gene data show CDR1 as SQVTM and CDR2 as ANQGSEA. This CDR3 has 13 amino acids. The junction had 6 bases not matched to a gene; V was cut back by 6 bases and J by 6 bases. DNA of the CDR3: TGCAGCGTAACGGGACAGGGTATCAATGAGCAGTTCTTC. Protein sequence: CSVTGQGINEQFF.

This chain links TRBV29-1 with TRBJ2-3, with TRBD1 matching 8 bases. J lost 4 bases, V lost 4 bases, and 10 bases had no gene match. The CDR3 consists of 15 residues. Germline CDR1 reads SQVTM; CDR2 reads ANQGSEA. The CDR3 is CSVGRGQGLPDTQYF. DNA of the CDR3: TGCAGCGTTGGGCGCGGACAGGGATTGCCAGATACGCAGTATTTT.

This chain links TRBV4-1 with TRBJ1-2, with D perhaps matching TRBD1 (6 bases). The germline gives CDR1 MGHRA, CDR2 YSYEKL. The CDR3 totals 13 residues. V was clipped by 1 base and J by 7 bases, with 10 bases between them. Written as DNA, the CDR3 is TGCGCCAGCAGCCAAGCACAGGGAAGTGGCTACACCTTC. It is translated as CASSQAQGSGYTF.

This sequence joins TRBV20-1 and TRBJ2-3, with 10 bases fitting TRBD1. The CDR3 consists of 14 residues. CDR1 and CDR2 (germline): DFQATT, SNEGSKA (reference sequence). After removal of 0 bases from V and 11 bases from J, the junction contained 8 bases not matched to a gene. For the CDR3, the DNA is TGCAGTGCTAGAGATATAGGGACAGGGGTCTGGCAGTATTTT. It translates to CSARDIGTGVWQYF.

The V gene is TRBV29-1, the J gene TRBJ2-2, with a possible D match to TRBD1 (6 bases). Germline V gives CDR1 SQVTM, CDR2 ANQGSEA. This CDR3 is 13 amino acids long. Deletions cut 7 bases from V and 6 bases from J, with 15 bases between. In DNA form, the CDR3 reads TGCAGCGGCGCCTACAGGGTCTCCGGGGAGCTGTTTTTT. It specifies CSGAYRVSGELFF.

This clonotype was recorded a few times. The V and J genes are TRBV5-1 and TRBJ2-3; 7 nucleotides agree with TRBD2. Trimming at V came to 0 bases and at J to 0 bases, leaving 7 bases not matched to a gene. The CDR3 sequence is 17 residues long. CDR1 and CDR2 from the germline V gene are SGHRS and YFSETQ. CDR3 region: CASSLGRGGVSTDTQYF. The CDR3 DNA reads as TGCGCCAGCAGCTTGGGCCGGGGAGGGGTGAGCACAGATACGCAGTATTTT.

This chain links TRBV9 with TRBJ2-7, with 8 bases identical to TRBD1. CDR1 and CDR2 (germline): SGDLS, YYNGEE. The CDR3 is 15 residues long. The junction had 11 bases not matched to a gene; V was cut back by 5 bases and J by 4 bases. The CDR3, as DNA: TGTGCCAGCAGTCAAGGACAGGGAGTGAATTACGAGCAGTACTTC. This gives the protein CASSQGQGVNYEQYF. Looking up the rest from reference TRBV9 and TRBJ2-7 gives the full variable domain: DSGVTQTPKHLITATGQRVTLRCSPRSGDLSVYWYQQSLDQGLQFLIQYYNGEERAKGNILERFSAQQFPDLHSELNLSSLELGDSALYFCASSQGQGVNYEQYFGPGTRLTVT.

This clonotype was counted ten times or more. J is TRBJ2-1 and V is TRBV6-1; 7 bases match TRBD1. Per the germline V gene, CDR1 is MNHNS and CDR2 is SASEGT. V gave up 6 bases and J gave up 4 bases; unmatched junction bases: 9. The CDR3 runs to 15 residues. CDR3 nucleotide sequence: TGTGCCAGCAGCCAGACAGGGCCCTCTTACAATGAGCAGTTCTTC. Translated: CASSQTGPSYNEQFF.